This note documents a single T cell receptor (beta chain) sequence. As yet, its antigen is unknown. This CDR3 comprises 18 residues. In germline, CDR1 is WNHNN, CDR2 SYGVQD (reference sequence). With V trimmed by 6 bases and J by 0 bases, 12 bases remained unmatched. Clones were read by immunoSEQ multiplex PCR, and TCRdb kept only the in-frame ones, dropping some. The sample carries under 200,000 clones, roughly 93% recorded once. The sample belongs to a study of T cell responses to AZD1222 COVID-19 vaccine. Study context: Investigators merged groups given second doses at roughly 4 or roughly 12 weeks.

The study, taken as a whole, reports: Among those given AZD1222, only five to seven were seropositive at baseline. Spike-specific TCR breadth and depth rose after two AZD1222 doses. A mostly white British donor set with more females was recruited, and clonal diversity was possibly underestimated.

The sequencing here drew on peripheral blood, taken on day 0 of AZD1222 vaccination. This chain connects TRBV10-1 to TRBJ1-5, with 9 bases matching TRBD1. The clonotype originates from an adult in good health. The CDR3: CASRGQGPYHYSNQPQHF. As DNA, the CDR3 is TGCGCCAGCAGGGGACAGGGACCTTACCATTATAGCAATCAGCCCCAGCATTTT.